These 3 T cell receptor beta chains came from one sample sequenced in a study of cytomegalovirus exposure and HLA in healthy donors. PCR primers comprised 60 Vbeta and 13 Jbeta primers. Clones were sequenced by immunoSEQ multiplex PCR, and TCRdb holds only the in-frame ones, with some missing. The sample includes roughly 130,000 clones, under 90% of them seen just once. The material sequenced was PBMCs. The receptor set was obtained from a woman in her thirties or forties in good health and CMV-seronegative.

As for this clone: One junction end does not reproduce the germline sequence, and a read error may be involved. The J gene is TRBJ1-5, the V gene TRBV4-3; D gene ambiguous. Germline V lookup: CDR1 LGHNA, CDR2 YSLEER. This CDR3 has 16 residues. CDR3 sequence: CARSRRRRLWDQPQHF. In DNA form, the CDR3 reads TGCGCCCGCAGCCGTCGACGGAGGTTATGGGATCAGCCCCAGCATTTT.

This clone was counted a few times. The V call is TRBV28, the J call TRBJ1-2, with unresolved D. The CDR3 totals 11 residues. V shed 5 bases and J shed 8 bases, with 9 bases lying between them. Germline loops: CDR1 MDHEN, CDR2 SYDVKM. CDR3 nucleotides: TGTGCCAGCAGTCGTTATGAGGGCTACACCTTC. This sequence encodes CASSRYEGYTF.

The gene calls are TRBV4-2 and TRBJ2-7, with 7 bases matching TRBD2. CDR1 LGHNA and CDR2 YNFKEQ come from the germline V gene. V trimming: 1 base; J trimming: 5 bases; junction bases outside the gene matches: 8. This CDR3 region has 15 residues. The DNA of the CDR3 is TGTGCCAGCAGCCAAGGCGCAGCGGGATTCGACGAGCAGTACTTC. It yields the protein CASSQGAAGFDEQYF.